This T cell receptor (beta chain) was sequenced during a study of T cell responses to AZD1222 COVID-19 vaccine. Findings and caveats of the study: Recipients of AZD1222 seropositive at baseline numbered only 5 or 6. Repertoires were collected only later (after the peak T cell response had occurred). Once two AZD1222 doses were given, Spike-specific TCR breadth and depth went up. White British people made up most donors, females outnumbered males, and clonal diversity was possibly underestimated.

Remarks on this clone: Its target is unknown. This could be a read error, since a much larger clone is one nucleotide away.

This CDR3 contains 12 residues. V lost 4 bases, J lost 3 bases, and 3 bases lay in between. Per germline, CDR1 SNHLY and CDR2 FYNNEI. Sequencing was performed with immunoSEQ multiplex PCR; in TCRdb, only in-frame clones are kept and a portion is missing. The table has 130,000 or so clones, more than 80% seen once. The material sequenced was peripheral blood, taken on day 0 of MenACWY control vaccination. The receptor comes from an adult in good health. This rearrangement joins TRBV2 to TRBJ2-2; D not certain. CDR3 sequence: CASSADTGELFF. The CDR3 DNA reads TGTGCCAGCAGTGCCGACACCGGGGAGCTGTTTTTT. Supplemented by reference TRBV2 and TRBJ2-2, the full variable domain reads EPEVTQTPSHQVTQMGQEVILRCVPISNHLYFYWYRQILGQKVEFLVSFYNNEISEKSEIFDDQFSVERPDGSNFTLKIRSTKLEDSAMYFCASSADTGELFFGEGSRLTVL.